The T cell receptor beta chain described here comes from a study of T cells expressing NK-cell markers (dated by TCRdb to between 2020 and 2021). For the wider study: In sorted CD3+CD56+NKG2C+, CD3+CD56+NKG2C- and CD3+CD56-NKG2C+ T-cell subsets from 7 to 9 donors, TCR beta-chain repertoires were profiled. Seven of the eight sequenced donors were HCMV-seropositive and one was HCMV-seronegative. Sequencing of the libraries produced 2 x 150 bp reads on Illumina HiSeq 2000/2500, MiSeq or NextSeq. The study sequenced eight donors, all healthy volunteers chosen at random: three men and five women. Overall study results and their limits: It remained unclear whether the expanded NKG2C-expressing T cell clones were specific for HCMV antigens. Those dominant clonotypes were again the most abundant among CD3+CD56-NKG2C+ cells in a handful of donors, at roughly 25-65%. In several donors, the dominant CD3+CD56+NKG2C+ clonotypes were found to rank among the top 10 CD8+ clonotypes and to make up about 1.0-7.5% of CD8+ T cells.

Sequenced on an Illumina HiSeq 2000. TCR beta cDNA libraries were made by 5'RACE template switching that added a universal primer site and unique molecular identifiers. cDNA synthesis was primed from the TCR beta constant segment, followed by two successive PCR amplification steps. Turning to the authors' computational methods: MIGEC was used to demultiplex reads and group reads by UMI, and MiTCR was used to assemble and quantify clonotypes. To exclude erroneous sequences, any TCR cDNA sequence not supported by at least two reads was discarded. Downstream repertoire analysis used the tcR package, and clonotypes were matched across fractions by CDR3 nucleotide sequence plus V segment. Antigen specificity was annotated against VDJdb with VDJmatch, allowing one amino acid substitution in CDR3. After reprocessing by TCRdb, each CDR3 protein sequence is one entry, and no DNA is given. It is TCRdb's table, rather than the study itself, that gives the V and J calls and clone size. This sample's clone table shows 250,000 to 300,000 distinct CDR3 sequences. The ten most abundant clones make up approximately 0.42% of the sample.

HCMV serostatus was determined by detecting HCMV-specific IgG in serum with a commercial ELISA kit. Peripheral blood mononuclear cells were isolated from blood by Ficoll density gradient centrifugation. Comments on this clonotype: Its antigen remains undetermined.

The sample was blood T cells: a sorted CD56 or NKG2C T cell subset, CD4+ or CD8+ T cells, or bulk PBMC T cells (not recorded which). This clonotype originated in a young man in good health. Donor details come from another sample of the same person, matched by shared clones.

The CDR3 loop reads CSARRGLAEDNEQFF. The receptor chain draws on TRBV20-1 and TRBJ2-1; the D call of TRBD2 rests on TCRdb alone, since no DNA is present to check it. The CDR3 measures 15 amino acids from cysteine to phenylalanine. The protein alone is recorded here. The germline V gene (reference sequence) provides CDR1 DFQATT and CDR2 SNEGSKA.